What follows are 8 T cell receptor beta chains derived from one specimen sequenced in a study of shared clonotypes between healthy human individuals. Terminally differentiated effector memory CD45RA+ cells were left out of the naive CD8 fraction, which was CD45RO-negative and positively selected for CCR7. Measured with immunoSEQ multiplex PCR; TCRdb has only the in-frame clones, and not every one. The table records 1.5 million to 2.5 million clones, roughly 94% of them present only once. The sequenced material came from naive CD8+ T cells sorted from blood. The receptors come from a man between 18 and 29 years old in good health.

This chain connects TRBV27 to TRBJ2-5; 11 positions match TRBD1. This CDR3 has 16 amino acids. Losses at the gene ends were 5 bases for V and 4 bases for J; bases not matched to a gene: 9. Looked up from germline, CDR1 is MNHEY and CDR2 is SMNVEV (reference sequence). The CDR3 DNA is TGTGCCAGCAGTCTCTCCGGGACAGGGGGTGGAGAGACCCAGTACTTC. This translates into CASSLSGTGGGETQYF.

The genes are TRBV9 and TRBJ2-7; D perhaps matches TRBD2 (6 bases). Germline V CDR1 and CDR2: SGDLS, YYNGEE. V was pared by 1 base and J by 1 base, with 9 bases between. The CDR3 length is 14 residues. The CDR3 coding sequence is TGTGCCAGCAGCGTATTAGGGACTTCCTACGAGCAGTACTTC. Encoded protein: CASSVLGTSYEQYF.

The chain is built from TRBV6-5 and TRBJ2-2, with a possible D match to TRBD2 (6 bases). Germline CDR1 reads MNHEY; CDR2 reads SVGAGI. Trimming left V 2 bases short and J 7 bases short, with 14 bases between. This CDR3 contains 15 residues. The CDR3 DNA follows: TGTGCCAGCAGTTACCGGGCACTAGCCGGCGGGGAGCTGTTTTTT. It codes for CASSYRALAGGELFF.

The rearrangement links TRBV4-1 to TRBJ1-5, with D perhaps matching TRBD1 (6 bases). CDR1 and CDR2 from the germline V gene are MGHRA and YSYEKL. Trimming took off 5 bases at V and 5 bases at J, with 13 bases between the two ends. CDR3 length: 14 amino acids. CDR3 DNA sequence: TGCGCCAGCAGCTCGAGGCCAGGGGATCAGCCCCAGCATTTT. This encodes CASSSRPGDQPQHF.

As to this clone: Other DNA sequences within the sample encode an identical CDR3. This chain uses TRBV27 with TRBJ2-7; TRBD1 matches at 9 bases. The CDR3 covers 14 residues. V was pared by 2 bases and J by 4 bases, with 3 bases of the junction left unmatched. Germline lookup yields CDR1 MNHEY and CDR2 SMNVEV (reference sequence). The CDR3 loop reads CASSLTGGSYEQYF. DNA of the CDR3: TGTGCCAGCAGTTTAACAGGGGGCAGTTACGAGCAGTACTTC.

The V gene is TRBV7-3, the J gene TRBJ1-5; 8 nucleotides line up with TRBD1. The germline V gene encodes CDR1 SGHTA and CDR2 FQGTGA. This CDR3 comprises 19 residues. V gave up 2 bases and J gave up 0 bases; unmatched junction bases: 12. CDR3 region: CASSLAAGGPEYSNQPQHF. The DNA of the CDR3 is TGTGCCAGCAGCTTAGCAGCAGGGGGCCCAGAATATAGCAATCAGCCCCAGCATTTT.

Only one count was recorded for this clone. The chain carries TRBV30 and TRBJ2-2; no definite D call. This CDR3 comprises 12 residues. The germline CDR1 and CDR2 sequences are GTSNPN and SVGIG (reference sequence). Trimming pared 5 bases from V and 6 bases from J, leaving 10 bases between. CDR3 loop: CAWELQAGELFF. Here the CDR3 DNA reads TGTGCCTGGGAACTTCAGGCCGGGGAGCTGTTTTTT.

This chain links TRBV13 with TRBJ2-2; D gene unclear. Trimming left V 5 bases short and J 5 bases short, with 9 bases between. The CDR3 consists of 13 residues. CDR1 is PRHDT, CDR2 FYEKMQ, per germline (reference sequence). The CDR3 DNA sequence: TGTGCCAGCAGCCCACCAGGAACCGGGGAGCTGTTTTTT. Protein product: CASSPPGTGELFF.